Shown below are 24 T cell receptor beta chains from a single sample sequenced in a study of CD8 T cells in Susac syndrome. Random hexamers were used to reverse transcribe about 0.5 to 1 ug of RNA. MiXCR, applied by TCRdb to the immunoSEQ multiplex PCR reads, yields one record per CDR3 protein. The data contain about 150,000 distinct CDR3 sequences, around 95% of them singletons. Sequencing was carried out using CD8+ T cells from PBMCs. Source of these receptors: a human donor with multiple sclerosis.

The genes are TRBV11-2 and TRBJ1-1; a weak D match, TRBD1 (5 bases). Trimming removed 4 bases from V and 1 base from J, with 19 bases in between. Germline-derived CDR1 and CDR2 are SGHAT and FQNNGV. The CDR3 spans 17 residues. CDR3 bases: TGTGCCAGCAGCTACACCCCCGGGACTAACGCGAACACTGAAGCTTTCTTT. Translation gives CASSYTPGTNANTEAFF.

This rearrangement joins TRBV29-1 to TRBJ1-2; D is perhaps TRBD1 (5 bases). The germline gives CDR1 SQVTM, CDR2 ANQGSEA. Between the trimmed V and J ends, which lost 7 bases and 8 bases, there was a span of 17 bases. The CDR3 runs 12 residues. CDR3 residues: CSGGGVTLGYTF. DNA for the CDR3: TGCAGCGGTGGAGGGGTGACCTTAGGCTACACCTTC. Combining the CDR3 with reference TRBV29-1 and TRBJ1-2 gives the whole variable domain SAVISQKPSRDICQRGTSLTIQCQVDSQVTMMFWYRQQPGQSLTLIATANQGSEATYESGFVIDKFPISRPNLTFSTLTVSNMSPEDSSIYLCSGGGVTLGYTFGSGTRLTVV.

The chain recombines TRBV27 with TRBJ2-1, with D perhaps TRBD2 (7 bases). The V end lost 7 bases, the J end lost 4 bases, and 14 bases lay between the germline ends. This CDR3 is built from 14 residues. Germline V lookup: CDR1 MNHEY, CDR2 SMNVEV (reference sequence). This CDR3 reads CASTLRGAYNEQFF. CDR3 coding DNA: TGTGCCAGCACCCTCCGGGGGGCTTACAATGAGCAGTTCTTC.

The chain combines TRBV27 with TRBJ2-1, with D perhaps matching TRBD2 (6 bases). Trimming pared 2 bases from V and 2 bases from J, leaving 7 bases between. The CDR3 runs 14 residues. Germline lookup yields CDR1 MNHEY and CDR2 SMNVEV (reference sequence). CDR3 in DNA: TGTGCCAGCAGTTTAGGAGGGGCCTACAATGAGCAGTTCTTC. It codes for CASSLGGAYNEQFF.

This chain joins TRBV27 and TRBJ2-3; 12 bases line up with TRBD2. The germline V gene has CDR1 MNHEY and CDR2 SMNVEV (reference sequence). The CDR3 is 16 residues long. V trimming: 5 bases; J trimming: 2 bases; junction bases outside the gene matches: 5. The CDR3 loop is CASSELAGGLTDTQYF. DNA of the CDR3: TGTGCCAGCAGTGAACTAGCGGGGGGACTCACAGATACGCAGTATTTT.

V and J are TRBV15 and TRBJ2-7, with D maybe TRBD1 (6 bases). The V end lost 0 bases, the J end lost 2 bases, and 14 bases lay between the germline ends. In germline, CDR1 is LNHNV, CDR2 YYDKDF (reference sequence). This CDR3 has 16 amino acids. The CDR3 region has the DNA TGTGCCACCAGCAGAGATAGAGGCAGGGGCGCCTACGAGCAGTACTTC. Its translation is CATSRDRGRGAYEQYF.

This chain uses TRBV5-1 with TRBJ2-1; D could derive from TRBD1 or TRBD2 (5 bases each). Germline V CDR1 and CDR2: SGHRS, YFSETQ. This CDR3 has 15 residues. Trimming shortened V by 4 bases and J by 3 bases, and 14 bases separated the two germline ends. The CDR3 DNA reads TGCGCCAGCAGCCGGGGCCACGACCTCTACAATGAGCAGTTCTTC. Translating gives CASSRGHDLYNEQFF.

V is TRBV5-1 and J is TRBJ2-6; D ambiguous. CDR1 and CDR2 from the germline V gene are SGHRS and YFSETQ. The CDR3 is 15 amino acids. V lost 0 bases and J lost 4, with 8 bases in between. CDR3 sequence: CASSLEGPGANVLTF. In nucleotides, the CDR3 is TGCGCCAGCAGCTTGGAGGGTCCCGGGGCCAACGTCCTGACTTTC.

The chain employs TRBV11-2 and TRBJ1-2; maybe TRBD1 (5 bases). Germline lookup yields CDR1 SGHAT and CDR2 FQNNGV. The CDR3 consists of 15 residues. V dropped 5 bases and J dropped 4 bases, with 17 bases sitting between them. Here the CDR3 DNA reads TGTGCCAGCAGCCCCCCCGGGGCATCGTTCTATGGCTACACCTTC. Encoded protein: CASSPPGASFYGYTF.

The chain is built from TRBV12-3 or TRBV12-4 and TRBJ1-1; tentative D call: TRBD1 (5 bases). Trimming left V 3 bases short and J 3 bases short, with 11 bases between. The CDR3 sequence is 14 residues long. CDR3: CASSLGVGYTEAFF. The CDR3 nucleotides read TGTGCCAGCAGTTTGGGGGTAGGGTACACTGAAGCTTTCTTT.

This clonotype was counted once. The V gene is TRBV4-1, the J gene TRBJ2-2, with 10 bases matching TRBD1. V gave up 0 bases and J gave up 9 bases; unmatched junction bases: 4. The CDR3 runs to 15 residues. CDR1 and CDR2 (germline): MGHRA, YSYEKL. The CDR3 DNA reads as TGCGCCAGCAGCCAAGACCTGACAGGGGGCCGGGAGCTGTTTTTT. This codes for CASSQDLTGGRELFF.

This sequence joins TRBV27 and TRBJ2-2; 7 nucleotides line up with TRBD1. The CDR3 consists of 17 residues. Germline V lookup: CDR1 MNHEY, CDR2 SMNVEV (reference sequence). Trimming removed 4 bases from V and 0 bases from J; junction bases left unmatched: 8. In nucleotides, the CDR3 is TGTGCCAGCAGTTCATTTGCAGGGGGTACGAACACCGGGGAGCTGTTTTTT. This gives the protein CASSSFAGGTNTGELFF.

The chain is built from TRBV3-1 and TRBJ2-7, with 7 bases that match TRBD2. CDR1 LGHDT and CDR2 YNNKEL come from the germline V gene (reference sequence). The junction had 6 bases not matched to a gene; V was cut back by 1 base and J by 0 bases. The CDR3 consists of 16 residues. Written as DNA, the CDR3 is TGTGCCAGCAGCCAAGTCGGGACTACCTTCTCCTACGAGCAGTACTTC. The encoded protein is CASSQVGTTFSYEQYF.

The chain uses TRBV12-3 or TRBV12-4 and TRBJ1-5; D is perhaps TRBD1 (6 bases). The CDR3 has 16 residues. Trimming stripped 4 bases from V and 0 bases from J, with 13 bases between. The CDR3 DNA sequence: TGTGCCAGCAGTTCCCGGACAGTAGTTAGCAATCAGCCCCAGCATTTT. This codes for CASSSRTVVSNQPQHF.

The chain links TRBV3-1 to TRBJ1-1; 10 bases map to TRBD1. The CDR3 runs 15 residues. The germline V gene has CDR1 LGHDT and CDR2 YNNKEL (reference sequence). With V trimmed by 4 bases and J by 4 bases, 6 bases remained unmatched. CDR3 nucleotides: TGTGCCAGCAGCCCCCGGGACAGGGGAATCACTGAAGCTTTCTTT. Its translation: CASSPRDRGITEAFF.

The chain carries TRBV20-1 and TRBJ2-7; D possibly uses TRBD1 or TRBD2 (6 bases each). This CDR3 contains 16 residues. V was cut by 3 bases and J by 2 bases, with 20 bases left in between. Per germline, CDR1 DFQATT and CDR2 SNEGSKA (reference sequence). DNA for the CDR3: TGCAGTGCTAGGGACCGTCGAGGGGGGCACCCCTACGAGCAGTACTTC. It specifies CSARDRRGGHPYEQYF.

V and J are TRBV16 and TRBJ1-1, with D uncertain. V lost 4 bases, J lost 12 bases, and 18 bases lay in between. The CDR3 contains 13 residues. Germline V gene data show CDR1 as KGHSY and CDR2 as FQNENV. In DNA, the CDR3 is TGTGCCAGCAGCCCCCCACAGCCGTTGAGTTCTTTCTTT. Translating gives CASSPPQPLSSFF.

This rearrangement joins TRBV12-3 or TRBV12-4 to TRBJ2-7; D call uncertain. There are 15 residues in the CDR3. Trimming took off 1 base at V and 0 bases at J, with 10 bases between the two ends. In DNA form, the CDR3 reads TGTGCCAGCAGTTTAGACGGGCCGGACTCCTACGAGCAGTACTTC. Translation: CASSLDGPDSYEQYF.

The chain employs TRBV20-1 and TRBJ2-5, with 8 nucleotides matching TRBD2. J was trimmed by 4 bases and V by 8 bases; bases with no gene match: 9. The CDR3 consists of 13 residues. Per the germline V gene, CDR1 is DFQATT and CDR2 is SNEGSKA (reference sequence). The CDR3 coding sequence is TGCAGTATGGGTTCCGGGACTAGAGAGACCCAGTACTTC. It encodes CSMGSGTRETQYF.

The chain recombines TRBV9 with TRBJ1-6; 8 nucleotides line up with TRBD1. The J segment lost 7 bases and the V segment lost 2 bases, leaving 5 bases of the junction unmatched. Germline CDR1 reads SGDLS; CDR2 reads YYNGEE. The CDR3 is made up of 15 amino acids. The CDR3: CASSVRGQANSPLHF. The DNA for the CDR3 is TGTGCCAGCAGCGTCCGGGGACAGGCGAATTCACCCCTCCACTTT.

V and J are TRBV9 and TRBJ1-2; D is uncertain. This CDR3 is built from 13 residues. CDR1 and CDR2 from the germline V gene are SGDLS and YYNGEE. V lost 7 bases and J 3 bases, leaving 13 bases between the germline ends. CDR3 nucleotide sequence: TGTGCCAGCCAGAGGGTCGGGGACTATGGCTACACCTTC. This gives the protein CASQRVGDYGYTF.

The J gene is TRBJ1-2, the V gene TRBV12-3 or TRBV12-4; a weak D match, TRBD1 (5 bases). The length of the CDR3 is 11 residues. V dropped 10 bases and J dropped 7 bases, with 13 bases sitting between them. CDR3 loop: CATRRGFGYTF. As DNA, the CDR3 is TGTGCCACCAGGCGGGGGTTTGGCTACACCTTC.

The rearrangement links TRBV4-2 to TRBJ2-1, with TRBD2 matching over 13 bases. This CDR3 has 16 amino acids. The V gene end was trimmed by 4 bases and the J gene end by 7 bases; junction bases not matched to a gene: 7. The germline V gene has CDR1 LGHNA and CDR2 YNFKEQ. Written as DNA, the CDR3 is TGTGCCAGCAGCCCAGGAACTAGCGGGGGGGCAAATGAGCAGTTCTTC. Translated: CASSPGTSGGANEQFF.

The chain has TRBV3-1 and TRBJ2-1; 9 nucleotides line up with TRBD2. With 8 bases clipped from V and 8 bases from J, the junction kept 16 bases outside the gene matches. The CDR3 is 16 amino acids. Germline V gene data show CDR1 as LGHDT and CDR2 as YNNKEL (reference sequence). CDR3 DNA sequence: TGTGCCAGCGCCCGTGGAGGCGGGGGGGCAGTGGATGAGCAGTTCTTC. It encodes CASARGGGGAVDEQFF.